The 15 T cell receptor beta chains given below trace back to one sample, sequenced in a study of shared clonotypes between healthy human individuals. Positive CCR7 selection of CD45RO-negative cells yielded the naive CD8 cells, and terminally differentiated effector memory CD45RA+ cells were excluded. This table comes from immunoSEQ multiplex PCR, and its TCRdb copy is limited to in-frame clones, with some not included. The table shows about 2.2 million clones, with just under 95% occurring only once. Sequences were obtained from naive CD8+ T cells from PBMCs. Every receptor here comes from a man between 18 and 35 years old in good health. Some clones in this sample may be carry-over from other donors' samples.

The chain couples TRBV28 to TRBJ2-5, with 9 bases aligning to TRBD2. Germline V gene sequence: CDR1 MDHEN, CDR2 SYDVKM. This CDR3 is built from 13 residues. The V segment lost 8 bases and the J segment 2 bases; nucleotides outside the gene matches: 3. This CDR3 reads CASEREEQETQYF. CDR3 DNA: TGTGCCAGCGAGCGGGAGGAACAAGAGACCCAGTACTTC.

The gene calls are TRBV4-1 and TRBJ1-5; 10 nucleotides align to TRBD1. The CDR3 contains 15 residues. Germline V lookup: CDR1 MGHRA, CDR2 YSYEKL. V was clipped by 3 bases and J by 4 bases; unmatched bases: 3. CDR3 residues: CASSHGTGVNQPQHF. The CDR3 DNA is TGCGCCAGCAGCCACGGGACAGGGGTAAATCAGCCCCAGCATTTT.

The J gene is TRBJ1-1, the V gene TRBV11-2; 10 bases line up with TRBD1. Per the germline V gene, CDR1 is SGHAT and CDR2 is FQNNGV. V shed 5 bases and J 5 bases; nucleotides not matched to a gene: 5. The CDR3 sequence is 14 residues long. The CDR3: CASSPDRGWTEAFF. The DNA of the CDR3 is TGTGCCAGCAGCCCGGACAGGGGGTGGACTGAAGCTTTCTTT.

With respect to this clone: The same CDR3 can be traced to other DNA sequences in this sample. The chain couples TRBV4-1 to TRBJ2-7; D gene ambiguous. The CDR3 runs to 13 residues. Germline V gives CDR1 MGHRA, CDR2 YSYEKL. Trimming took off 1 base at V and 1 base at J, with 5 bases between the two ends. For the CDR3, the DNA is TGCGCCAGCAGCCAAGTTGGTTCCTACGAGCAGTACTTC. Its protein product is CASSQVGSYEQYF.

This chain uses TRBV27 with TRBJ2-1; D is perhaps TRBD1 or TRBD2 (6 bases each). V was clipped by 3 bases and J by 7 bases, with 16 bases between them. Germline CDR1 and CDR2: MNHEY and SMNVEV (reference sequence). CDR3 length: 15 residues. For the CDR3, the DNA is TGTGCCAGCAGTTTTTTAATTCCGGGGGCTAATGAGCAGTTCTTC. It codes for CASSFLIPGANEQFF.

The rearrangement uses TRBV10-1 and TRBJ2-3; D gene unclear. Germline-derived CDR1 and CDR2 are WNHNN and SYGVQD (reference sequence). CDR3 length: 12 residues. Trimming left V 0 bases short and J 8 bases short, with 6 bases between. The CDR3 bases are TGCGCCAGCAGTGAGTCACGCGGTACGCAGTATTTT. This translates into CASSESRGTQYF.

To note about this clone: Other DNA sequences within the sample encode an identical CDR3. CDR3 amino acids: CASSPGTATYEQYF. Written as DNA, the CDR3 is TGCGCCAGCAGCCCCGGGACGGCAACCTACGAGCAGTACTTC. The V call is TRBV5-1, the J call TRBJ2-7, with D perhaps TRBD1 or TRBD2 (5 bases each). There are 14 residues in the CDR3. The germline CDR1 and CDR2 sequences are SGHRS and YFSETQ. With 4 bases removed from V and 2 bases from J, the gap between germline ends came to 13 bases.

J is TRBJ2-3 and V is TRBV30; the D is unclear. V lost 0 bases and J 0 bases, leaving 10 bases between the germline ends. This CDR3 is built from 15 residues. The germline gives CDR1 GTSNPN, CDR2 SVGIG (reference sequence). CDR3: CAWSVSAASTDTQYF. CDR3 sequence (DNA): TGTGCCTGGAGTGTATCCGCGGCTAGCACAGATACGCAGTATTTT. Full variable domain (rest looked up from reference TRBV30 and TRBJ2-3): SQTIHQWPATLVQPVGSPLSLECTVEGTSNPNLYWYRQAAGRGLQLLFYSVGIGQISSEVPQNLSASRPQDRQFILSSKKLLLSDSGFYLCAWSVSAASTDTQYFGPGTRLTVL.

The V and J genes are TRBV29-1 and TRBJ2-5; 8 bases agree with TRBD2. V dropped 3 bases and J dropped 5; count of bases not matched to a gene: 8. The germline V gene encodes CDR1 SQVTM and CDR2 ANQGSEA. The CDR3 covers 14 residues. This CDR3 is CSVDPGLVDETQYF. CDR3 in DNA: TGCAGCGTTGACCCGGGACTAGTCGATGAGACCCAGTACTTC. Full variable domain (remainder filled in from reference TRBV29-1 and TRBJ2-5): SAVISQKPSRDICQRGTSLTIQCQVDSQVTMMFWYRQQPGQSLTLIATANQGSEATYESGFVIDKFPISRPNLTFSTLTVSNMSPEDSSIYLCSVDPGLVDETQYFGPGTRLLVL.

This chain uses TRBV6-1 with TRBJ1-4; 7 nucleotides line up with TRBD1. Germline CDR1 reads MNHNS; CDR2 reads SASEGT. This CDR3 region has 13 residues. With V trimmed by 6 bases and J by 8 bases, 6 bases remained unmatched. The CDR3 DNA follows: TGTGCCAGCAGACACAGGGGTCAGGAAAAACTGTTTTTT. Protein sequence: CASRHRGQEKLFF.

The rearrangement uses TRBV11-2 and TRBJ1-2; 11 bases are shared with TRBD1. V trimming: 0 bases; J trimming: 4 bases; junction bases outside the gene matches: 7. Per the germline V gene, CDR1 is SGHAT and CDR2 is FQNNGV. The length of the CDR3 is 17 residues. The DNA of the CDR3 is TGTGCCAGCAGCTTAGATCCCGGGACAGGGGGAGTCTATGGCTACACCTTC. Its translation is CASSLDPGTGGVYGYTF.

The sample holds a few counts of this clone. The J gene is TRBJ1-1, the V gene TRBV25-1; tentatively, D is TRBD1 (6 bases). V lost 7 bases, J lost 3 bases, and 12 bases lay in between. Germline V lookup: CDR1 MGHDK, CDR2 SYGVNS. The CDR3 is 13 amino acids. CDR3 DNA: TGTGCCAGCATGACCCGGGGGCACACTGAAGCTTTCTTT. This codes for CASMTRGHTEAFF.

This clone was counted only a few times. V gene TRBV4-1 combines with J gene TRBJ1-1; D unresolved. CDR3 length: 15 residues. V lost 1 base, J lost 5 bases, and 14 bases lay in between. Germline CDR1 reads MGHRA; CDR2 reads YSYEKL. DNA of the CDR3: TGCGCCAGCAGCCAAGTCACCGGGTGGGGAACTGAAGCTTTCTTT. This sequence encodes CASSQVTGWGTEAFF.

The rearrangement links TRBV6-5 to TRBJ2-1, with TRBD2 identical over 9 bases. Germline loops: CDR1 MNHEY, CDR2 SVGAGI. V dropped 0 bases and J dropped 8; count of bases not matched to a gene: 8. CDR3 length: 16 amino acids. The CDR3 region is CASSYSGTSFRDEQFF. The CDR3 nucleotides are TGTGCCAGCAGTTACTCGGGGACTAGCTTTAGGGATGAGCAGTTCTTC.

This clone was counted once. The V gene is TRBV4-1, the J gene TRBJ1-2; D remains ambiguous. CDR3 size: 15 residues. Germline CDR1 and CDR2: MGHRA and YSYEKL. Trimming shortened V by 1 base and J by 4 bases, and 13 bases separated the two germline ends. CDR3 DNA: TGCGCCAGCAGCCAAGGGGCGGAACGTTTCTATGGCTACACCTTC. Its protein product is CASSQGAERFYGYTF.